This T cell receptor beta chain emerged from a study of blood T cell repertoires in COVID-19. The wider study: Samples representing acute and convalescent COVID-19 were sourced from the United States, Italy and Spain. T cells, B-cell-depleted T cells, or PBMCs supplied cDNA or gDNA.

Generated by immunoSEQ multiplex PCR, the TCRdb table keeps only in-frame clones and is missing some. Of 280,000 or so clones in the sample, approximately 83% were seen once. J was trimmed by 10 bases and V by 4 bases; bases with no gene match: 18. This CDR3 is built from 17 residues. Per the germline V gene, CDR1 is MNHNS and CDR2 is SASEGT. This chain uses TRBV6-1 with TRBJ2-1; 8 bases match TRBD1. The sample taken for sequencing was PBMCs or T cells enriched from blood (not recorded which). The receptor was isolated from a man under 40 who had recovered from COVID-19. As DNA, the CDR3 is TGTGCCAGCAGTGTTTTGGATAGGACAGGGCCCTACCCAGAGCAGTTCTTC. Translating it yields CASSVLDRTGPYPEQFF.